This TCR beta chain was documented in a study of post-analysis software for immune sequencing data. The study's findings and limits: People with multiple sclerosis had a significantly lower normalized Chao1 diversity than controls did. Elevated frequency relative to controls characterized roughly five TRBV segments in patients, TRBV5-6, TRBV5-1 and TRBV20-1 among them.

In the case of this clonotype: Its antigen is undetermined.

J lost 7 bases, V lost 0 bases, and 7 bases had no gene match. Germline assignment: CDR1 SGDLS and CDR2 YYNGEE. This CDR3 is built from 15 residues. Included in the TCR beta cDNA libraries were unique molecular identifiers. TCRdb re-analysed the PCR reads in MiXCR, keeping a single row per CDR3 protein. This table holds 250,000 to 300,000 distinct CDR3 sequences, 35% to 45% found once. The specimen sequenced was blood. The V call is TRBV9, the J call TRBJ2-7, with 10 bases matching TRBD1. The receptor was isolated from a girl aged 10-17 years with multiple sclerosis. CDR3: CASSVGDRGGDEQYF. In DNA, the CDR3 is TGTGCCAGCAGCGTAGGGGACAGGGGCGGGGATGAGCAGTACTTC.